Listed below are T cell receptor beta chains from one sample, sequenced in a study of cytomegalovirus exposure and HLA in healthy donors. Sequencing was performed with immunoSEQ multiplex PCR; in TCRdb, only in-frame clones are kept and a portion is missing. The sample consists of roughly 190,000 clones, around 78% of them appearing once. Specimen: PBMCs. The receptors originated from a young woman in good health and CMV-seropositive. Both conserved end residues are part of each CDR3. Fields, in order: clone size, J gene, D gene, V gene, CDR3 protein, CDR3 DNA. A D gene is named only where the DNA matches it firmly. Not all rows give a size; the values are once, few, many and, for expanded clones, a class.

>once|TRBJ2-3|-|TRBV10-3
CAISELGGVTQYF
TGTGCCATCAGTGAGCTGGGGGGAGTTACGCAGTATTTT
>few|TRBJ1-1|TRBD1|TRBV10-3
CAIRAGQGRGTEAFF
TGTGCCATCAGAGCCGGACAGGGGCGGGGCACTGAAGCTTTCTTT
>-|TRBJ1-2|-|TRBV7-2
CASSLGGDGSYGYTF
TGTGCCAGCAGCTTAGGGGGGGATGGGAGCTATGGCTACACCTTC
>-|TRBJ1-1|-|TRBV4-3
CASSQDRAGVMNTEAFF
TGCGCCAGCAGCCAAGACAGGGCAGGAGTTATGAACACTGAAGCTTTCTTT
>-|TRBJ1-2|-|TRBV9
CASSVADTPYGYTF
TGTGCCAGCAGCGTAGCAGACACCCCCTATGGCTACACCTTC
>-|TRBJ2-7|TRBD2|TRBV19
CASSRGRQREDEQYF
TGTGCCAGTAGTAGGGGAAGGCAGCGGGAGGACGAGCAGTACTTC
>-|TRBJ2-7|-|TRBV5-4
CASSLAGRGYEQYF
TGTGCCAGCAGCCTTGCGGGCAGGGGATACGAGCAGTACTTC
>-|TRBJ1-1|-|TRBV5-1
CASSLGRGGTEAFF
TGCGCCAGCAGCTTGGGAAGGGGGGGCACTGAAGCTTTCTTT
>-|TRBJ2-5|-|TRBV5-1
CASSGGQGETQYF
TGCGCCAGCAGTGGGGGACAAGGAGAGACCCAGTACTTC
>-|TRBJ1-2|TRBD1|TRBV5-1
CASSLSIVGQGEGSYGYTF
TGCGCCAGCAGCTTGAGTATCGTCGGACAGGGAGAGGGATCCTATGGCTACACCTTC
>-|TRBJ1-5|-|TRBV27
CASRTGYNQPQHF
TGTGCCAGCAGAACAGGGTATAATCAGCCCCAGCATTTT
>few|TRBJ1-4|-|TRBV10-3
CAIGGGGLSNEKLFF
TGTGCCATCGGCGGCGGGGGCCTCTCGAATGAAAAACTGTTTTTT
>-|TRBJ1-2|-|TRBV5-6
CASSYKAGGYTF
TGTGCCAGCAGCTACAAGGCAGGCGGCTACACCTTC
>-|TRBJ2-5|-|TRBV28
CASSRQGGVETQYF
TGTGCCAGCAGTCGACAGGGAGGTGTAGAGACCCAGTACTTC